Presented here are 10 T cell receptor beta chains from one specimen sequenced in a study of blood T cell repertoires in COVID-19. TCRdb's copy holds only in-frame clones and misses some; the assay was immunoSEQ multiplex PCR. The sample has some 42,000 clones, around four fifths seen once. Material for sequencing was peripheral blood. The receptor set was obtained from a man between 50 and 59 years old with active COVID-19.

The rearrangement joins TRBV6-6 to TRBJ2-3; 9 bases are a match to TRBD2. J was trimmed by 6 bases and V by 6 bases; bases with no gene match: 13. This CDR3 has 16 residues. The germline gives CDR1 MNHNY, CDR2 SVGAGI (reference sequence). CDR3: CASRDSGSPHVDTQYF. Written as DNA, the CDR3 is TGTGCCAGCAGAGATAGCGGGAGTCCCCACGTCGATACGCAGTATTTT.

About this clone itself: Other DNA sequences within the sample encode an identical CDR3. The J gene is TRBJ1-6, the V gene TRBV7-8; D may be TRBD1 (6 bases). Trimming left V 0 bases short and J 1 base short, with 7 bases between. Germline V lookup: CDR1 SGHVS, CDR2 FQNEAQ. The CDR3 is 16 amino acids. CDR3 residues: CASSLAGASYNSPLHF. The CDR3 bases are TGTGCCAGCAGCTTAGCGGGGGCTTCCTATAATTCACCCCTCCACTTT. Complete variable domain (other parts from reference TRBV7-8 and TRBJ1-6): GAGVSQSPRYKVAKRGQDVALRCDPISGHVSLFWYQQALGQGPEFLTYFQNEAQLDKSGLPSDRFFAERPEGSVSTLKIQRTQQEDSAVYLCASSLAGASYNSPLHFGNGTRLTVT.

The chain recombines TRBV28 with TRBJ2-7; 8 bases are a match to TRBD1. The CDR3 length is 16 residues. The ends lost 5 bases at V and 0 bases at J; junction bases unmatched: 9. Germline-derived CDR1 and CDR2 are MDHEN and SYDVKM. The CDR3 DNA is TGTGCCAGCAGTGCGATGACAGGGGCTTCCTCCTACGAGCAGTACTTC. It codes for CASSAMTGASSYEQYF.

The V call is TRBV11-2, the J call TRBJ2-1; 9 nucleotides align to TRBD2. The CDR3 is made up of 16 amino acids. In germline, CDR1 is SGHAT, CDR2 FQNNGV. The J segment lost 5 bases and the V segment lost 5 bases, leaving 10 bases of the junction unmatched. The CDR3 region is CASSPVLSGGNNEQFF. CDR3 in DNA: TGTGCCAGCAGCCCCGTTTTGAGCGGGGGGAACAATGAGCAGTTCTTC.

The V gene is TRBV11-2, the J gene TRBJ2-6; weak D call: TRBD2 (6 bases). Trimming cost V 2 bases and J 1 base, with 18 bases left between them. The CDR3 extends over 19 amino acids. Germline V gene data show CDR1 as SGHAT and CDR2 as FQNNGV. CDR3 nucleotide sequence: TGTGCCAGCAGCTTATATCTTGGCCGCGGGGCGTCTGGGGCCAACGTCCTGACTTTC. Encoded protein: CASSLYLGRGASGANVLTF.

V and J are TRBV6-2 or TRBV6-3 and TRBJ1-2, with 10 bases identical to TRBD1. There are 15 residues in the CDR3. From germline, CDR1 is MNHEY and CDR2 SVGEGT. The V segment lost 0 bases and the J segment 5 bases; nucleotides outside the gene matches: 3. In DNA form, the CDR3 reads TGTGCCAGCAGTTACTCGAAGGGACAGGGGTATGGCTACACCTTC. This translates into CASSYSKGQGYGYTF.

This clone is a singleton in its sample. This rearrangement joins TRBV5-1 to TRBJ2-1; 7 bases map to TRBD1. Germline values: CDR1 SGHRS, CDR2 YFSETQ. This CDR3 spans 12 amino acids. Trimming removed 3 bases from V and 7 bases from J; junction bases left unmatched: 1. The CDR3 spells CASSSQGNEQFF. The CDR3 nucleotides read TGCGCCAGCAGCTCACAGGGGAATGAGCAGTTCTTC. The full variable domain, with the rest looked up from reference TRBV5-1 and TRBJ2-1, is KAGVTQTPRYLIKTRGQQVTLSCSPISGHRSVSWYQQTPGQGLQFLFEYFSETQRNKGNFPGRFSGRQFSNSRSEMNVSTLELGDSALYLCASSSQGNEQFFGPGTRLTVL.

The V gene is TRBV6-5, the J gene TRBJ2-1; TRBD2 aligns across 9 bases. Germline CDR1 is MNHEY and CDR2 is SVGAGI. The V and J ends lost 6 bases and 4 bases, in that order; junction bases with no gene match: 7. CDR3 size: 15 residues. DNA of the CDR3: TGTGCCAGCAGCGCGGGACTAGCATCTTACAATGAGCAGTTCTTC. This codes for CASSAGLASYNEQFF.

This clone has just one count. This chain links TRBV5-5 with TRBJ1-2; D unresolved. Between the trimmed V and J ends, which lost 3 bases and 4 bases, there was a span of 10 bases. From germline, CDR1 is SGHKS and CDR2 YYEKEE (reference sequence). The CDR3 runs 13 residues. The CDR3 region is CASSWRPSYGYTF. The CDR3 DNA reads TGTGCCAGCAGCTGGCGGCCTTCCTATGGCTACACCTTC.

This clone has a single count. The chain combines TRBV5-1 with TRBJ1-1; D remains ambiguous. Trimming pared 0 bases from V and 7 bases from J, leaving 10 bases between. Germline CDR1 reads SGHRS; CDR2 reads YFSETQ. CDR3 size: 13 residues. The CDR3 region is CASSLAMAGEAFF. The DNA of the CDR3 is TGCGCCAGCAGCTTGGCGATGGCAGGTGAAGCTTTCTTT.